The 26 T cell receptor beta chains below were found in one sample sequenced in a study of T-cell reconstitution after alpha-beta-depleted transplantation in children. During its preparation, the TCRbeta library received unique molecular identifiers. TCRdb re-called the PCR reads with MiXCR, one entry per CDR3 protein. Of around 500,000 distinct CDR3 sequences in the sample, roughly an eighth were seen once. The sequenced sample was PBMCs from the stem cell graft donor, obtained from the stem cell graft. The receptor source for this set is a human donor who donated a stem cell graft to a child with combined immunodeficiency.

This chain connects TRBV5-1 to TRBJ2-5, with D maybe TRBD1 (6 bases). Germline loops: CDR1 SGHRS, CDR2 YFSETQ. The ends were cut back, 5 bases at V and 5 bases at J, with 13 bases in the middle. The CDR3 is made up of 13 amino acids. The CDR3 region has the DNA TGCGCCAGCAGGACAGGACCGCTGGAGACCCAGTACTTC. It encodes CASRTGPLETQYF.

There are many counts of this clonotype. The genes are TRBV6-4 and TRBJ2-1; 8 bases are a match to TRBD2. J gave up 4 bases and V 5 bases, and 10 bases lay outside the gene matches. Germline V gene lookup returns CDR1 MRHNA and CDR2 SNTAGT. CDR3 size: 16 residues. In nucleotides, the CDR3 is TGTGCCAGCAGTTTCGAAGCGGGAGAGGGGTACAATGAGCAGTTCTTC. It encodes CASSFEAGEGYNEQFF.

In this sample, this clonotype turned up a few times. The rearrangement uses TRBV5-1 and TRBJ1-4; 12 bases are a match to TRBD1. Trimming at V came to 2 bases and at J to 6 bases, leaving 5 bases not matched to a gene. Germline V gene lookup returns CDR1 SGHRS and CDR2 YFSETQ. The CDR3 consists of 16 residues. The CDR3 DNA sequence: TGCGCCAGCAGCTTTGGGGACAGGGGGCTCTATGAAAAACTGTTTTTT. Its translation: CASSFGDRGLYEKLFF.

This clonotype came up many times. The V and J genes are TRBV4-3 and TRBJ2-3; D not resolved. The CDR3 totals 16 residues. V gave up 0 bases and J gave up 0 bases, with 10 bases separating them. Germline-derived CDR1 and CDR2 are LGHNA and YSLEER. The CDR3 region has the DNA TGCGCCAGCAGCCAAGATGGGCTAGGTAGCACAGATACGCAGTATTTT. Amino acid sequence: CASSQDGLGSTDTQYF.

The chain couples TRBV9 to TRBJ1-1; the D is unclear. Trimming removed 4 bases from V and 0 bases from J, with 16 bases in between. The CDR3 totals 16 residues. Germline V gives CDR1 SGDLS, CDR2 YYNGEE. In DNA, the CDR3 is TGTGCCAGCAGCCCGAACTCCCCAGCTATGAACACTGAAGCTTTCTTT. It specifies CASSPNSPAMNTEAFF.

This clonotype was seen repeatedly, ten times or more. The genes are TRBV27 and TRBJ1-2, with D maybe TRBD1 (6 bases). V was cut by 3 bases and J by 2 bases, with 7 bases left in between. The germline gives CDR1 MNHEY, CDR2 SMNVEV (reference sequence). The CDR3 has 13 residues. In DNA, the CDR3 is TGTGCCAGCAGTTTTCAGGGGAACTATGGCTACACCTTC. Its translation: CASSFQGNYGYTF.

The V call is TRBV7-2, the J call TRBJ2-3; 10 nucleotides match TRBD2. CDR1 and CDR2 from the germline V gene are SGHTA and FQGNSA. Trimming removed 5 bases from V and 3 bases from J; junction bases left unmatched: 8. This CDR3 contains 16 residues. CDR3 amino acids: CASSDSGLAKTDTQYF. CDR3 DNA sequence: TGTGCCAGCAGCGACTCGGGACTAGCGAAAACAGATACGCAGTATTTT.

This clonotype appeared a few times. This chain joins TRBV4-2 and TRBJ2-1; tentative D call: TRBD2 (5 bases). Germline lookup yields CDR1 LGHNA and CDR2 YNFKEQ. The CDR3 has 13 amino acids. V lost 3 bases, J lost 6 bases, and 9 bases lay in between. The CDR3 spells CASSHQRFNEQFF. In nucleotides, the CDR3 is TGTGCCAGCAGCCACCAGCGGTTCAATGAGCAGTTCTTC.

There are a few counts of this clonotype. The CDR3 bases are TGCGCCAGCAGGGGGTCGGGAGATACGCAGTATTTT. Translation gives CASRGSGDTQYF. The rearrangement joins TRBV5-1 to TRBJ2-3, with D unclear. Germline-derived CDR1 and CDR2 are SGHRS and YFSETQ. The CDR3 sequence is 12 residues long. Trimming took 5 bases from V and 5 from J, leaving 9 bases between them.

In its sample, this clonotype was seen many times. CDR3 DNA sequence: TGTGCCAGCAGTTTATTTGGGATGGGCAATGAGCAGTTCTTC. It codes for CASSLFGMGNEQFF. The chain is built from TRBV12-3 or TRBV12-4 and TRBJ2-1; D uncertain. This CDR3 comprises 14 residues. V was cut by 2 bases and J by 6 bases, with 11 bases left in between.

In its sample, this clonotype was seen a few times. V is TRBV5-4 and J is TRBJ1-3, with D uncertain. This CDR3 is 15 amino acids long. Looked up from germline, CDR1 is SGHNT and CDR2 is YYREEE (reference sequence). V gave up 3 bases and J gave up 0 bases, with 10 bases separating them. The chain's CDR3 is CASSSGPSSGNTIYF. CDR3 bases: TGTGCCAGCAGCTCCGGGCCTAGCTCTGGAAACACCATATATTTT.

This clonotype was seen a handful of times. The chain joins TRBV11-2 to TRBJ2-2, with a possible D match to TRBD2 (6 bases). Per the germline V gene, CDR1 is SGHAT and CDR2 is FQNNGV. The ends were cut back, 5 bases at V and 7 bases at J, with 14 bases in the middle. The CDR3 consists of 14 residues. CDR3 in amino acids: CASSLLTSSGELFF. The CDR3 DNA reads TGTGCCAGCAGCCTCCTAACTAGCAGCGGGGAGCTGTTTTTT.

This clonotype was observed a handful of times. This rearrangement joins TRBV20-1 to TRBJ2-7; either TRBD1 or TRBD2 may fit D (5 bases each). The V gene lost 5 bases and the J gene lost 5 bases, with 16 bases spanning the gap. The length of the CDR3 is 13 residues. Germline values: CDR1 DFQATT, CDR2 SNEGSKA (reference sequence). The CDR3 sequence is CSAWDASRDEQYF. The CDR3 region has the DNA TGCAGTGCTTGGGACGCCTCCAGAGACGAGCAGTACTTC.

This clonotype was observed once. This CDR3 is missing its conserved last phenylalanine or tryptophan, likely due to a read error. The chain carries TRBV18 and TRBJ2-1; D is unclear. Germline V CDR1 and CDR2: KGHSH, LQKENI. The length of the CDR3 is 12 residues. V dropped 0 bases and J dropped 5 bases, with 2 bases sitting between them. In DNA form, the CDR3 reads TGTGCCAGCTCACCACCGAACAATGAGCAGTTCGTC. As protein: CASSPPNNEQFV.

A few counts support this clonotype. The chain employs TRBV9 and TRBJ2-3, with a tentative D call TRBD2 (7 bases). V lost 0 bases and J 5 bases, leaving 16 bases between the germline ends. Germline V CDR1 and CDR2: SGDLS, YYNGEE. There are 16 residues in the CDR3. The CDR3 bases are TGTGCCAGCAGCGTAGAGGCGGGGGCGAGTGGAGATACGCAGTATTTT. It specifies CASSVEAGASGDTQYF.

This clonotype has just a few counts. The V gene is TRBV14, the J gene TRBJ2-4, with D tentatively TRBD2 (6 bases). CDR1 and CDR2 (germline): SGHDN, FVKESK. The CDR3 extends over 16 amino acids. V gave up 4 bases and J gave up 0 bases, with 13 bases separating them. DNA of the CDR3: TGTGCCAGCAGCCCGGGAGTGACTTTAGCCAAAAACATTCAGTACTTC. It is translated as CASSPGVTLAKNIQYF.

The chain carries TRBV29-1 and TRBJ2-3; TRBD1 might be the D (6 bases). The V end was cut by 4 bases, the J end by 8 bases, with 7 bases between. CDR3 length equals 10 residues. Germline V gene data show CDR1 as SQVTM and CDR2 as ANQGSEA. The DNA of the CDR3 is TGCAGCGTTGGACAGGTTACGCAGTATTTT. It encodes CSVGQVTQYF.

This clonotype showed up just once. DNA for the CDR3: TGCGCCAGCAGCGATGGAGGTGGGGGACTACAAGAGACCCAGTACTTC. The encoded protein is CASSDGGGGLQETQYF. V usage is TRBV5-1 and J usage is TRBJ2-5, with TRBD2 identical over 7 bases. Germline V gene sequence: CDR1 SGHRS, CDR2 YFSETQ. V gave up 4 bases and J gave up 2 bases; unmatched junction bases: 11. CDR3 length: 16 amino acids.

This clonotype was detected a few times. The rearrangement uses TRBV12-3 or TRBV12-4 and TRBJ2-3; no reliable D call. V was clipped by 6 bases and J by 1 base, with 8 bases between them. This CDR3 is 13 amino acids long. CDR3 nucleotides: TGTGCCAGCAGCCAAAGTCGCACAGATACGCAGTATTTT. This sequence encodes CASSQSRTDTQYF.

The chain employs TRBV5-4 and TRBJ1-2, with 9 bases fitting TRBD1. Germline CDR1 SGHNT, CDR2 YYREEE (reference sequence). The length of the CDR3 is 13 residues. Unmatched junction bases numbered 8, after V lost 9 bases and J lost 5 bases. The CDR3 bases are TGTGCCATCGGCTCCGGACAGGGGTATGGCTACACCTTC. Protein sequence: CAIGSGQGYGYTF.

J is TRBJ2-5 and V is TRBV7-9; no definite D call. The CDR3 sequence is 15 residues long. The V end was cut by 6 bases, the J end by 2 bases, with 16 bases between. Germline CDR1 and CDR2: SEHNR and FQNEAQ (reference sequence). The CDR3 DNA follows: TGTGCCAGCAGTTTAATCCTAGGTTCTCAAGAGACCCAGTACTTC. Translating gives CASSLILGSQETQYF.

This clonotype was recorded a few times. V usage is TRBV12-3 or TRBV12-4 and J usage is TRBJ2-5; D is unresolved. Trimming stripped 1 base from V and 4 bases from J, with 10 bases between. This CDR3 is built from 14 residues. The CDR3 DNA sequence: TGTGCCAGCAGTTTAGAGGGCAGGACAGAGACCCAGTACTTC. The encoded protein is CASSLEGRTETQYF.

This clonotype was detected many times. The gene calls are TRBV9 and TRBJ1-6; D is possibly TRBD1 (5 bases). The CDR3 is 15 residues long. V lost 4 bases and J lost 7, with 15 bases in between. Germline lookup yields CDR1 SGDLS and CDR2 YYNGEE. The CDR3 nucleotides read TGTGCCAGCAGCCCCCGGGACCGGTTCAATTCACCCCTCCACTTT. The encoded protein is CASSPRDRFNSPLHF.

With regard to this clonotype: This may come from a read error, since a much larger clone is one base off. The CDR3 DNA is TGTGCCAGCAGTTTTGTTGCTTGGGTAGCAGGGGATGCGCAGTATTTT. Translated: CASSFVAWVAGDAQYF. The J gene is TRBJ2-3, the V gene TRBV12-3 or TRBV12-4; possible D gene TRBD1, 6 bases. The CDR3 sequence is 16 residues long. V dropped 3 bases and J dropped 10 bases, with 23 bases sitting between them.

This clonotype was detected only a few times. The chain uses TRBV30 and TRBJ2-7, with 11 bases identical to TRBD2. Trimming removed 8 bases from V and 2 bases from J; junction bases left unmatched: 5. Germline V gives CDR1 GTSNPN, CDR2 SVGIG (reference sequence). The CDR3 totals 13 residues. The CDR3 DNA sequence: TGTGCCGGGACTAGCGGAGACACCTACGAGCAGTACTTC. Protein product: CAGTSGDTYEQYF.

There are many counts of this clonotype. The chain recombines TRBV4-3 with TRBJ1-1; unclear D gene. Germline values: CDR1 LGHNA, CDR2 YSLEER. This CDR3 comprises 14 residues. V lost 0 bases and J 11 bases, leaving 16 bases between the germline ends. CDR3 in DNA: TGCGCCAGCAGCCAAGATCTTGCGACTAGTAGGGCTTTCTTT. This sequence encodes CASSQDLATSRAFF.